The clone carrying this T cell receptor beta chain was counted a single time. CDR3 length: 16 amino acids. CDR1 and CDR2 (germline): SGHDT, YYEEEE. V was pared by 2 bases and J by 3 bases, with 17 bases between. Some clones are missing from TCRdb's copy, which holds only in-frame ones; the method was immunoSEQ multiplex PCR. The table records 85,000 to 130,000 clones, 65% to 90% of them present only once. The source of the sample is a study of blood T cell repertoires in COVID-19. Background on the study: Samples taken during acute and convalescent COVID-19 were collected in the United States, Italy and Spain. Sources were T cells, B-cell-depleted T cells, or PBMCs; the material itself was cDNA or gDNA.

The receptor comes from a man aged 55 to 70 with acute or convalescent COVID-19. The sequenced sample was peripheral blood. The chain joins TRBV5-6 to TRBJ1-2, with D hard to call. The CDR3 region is CASSFIRIRDYYGYTF. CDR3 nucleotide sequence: TGTGCCAGCAGCTTCATTCGGATCCGGGATTACTATGGCTACACCTTC.